This T cell receptor (beta chain) is drawn from a study of immune evolution from preneoplasia to lung adenocarcinoma. General observations from the study: Clonality was highest in normal lung, lower in later-stage lesions apparently.

Repertoires were generated with immunoSEQ multiplex PCR, while TCRdb's copy carries only in-frame clones and drops some. The sample includes 39,000 or so clones, 65% to 80% of them seen just once. This clone was seen only a few times. Its specificity is not known. The CDR3 is made up of 12 amino acids. V shed 5 bases and J 7 bases; nucleotides not matched to a gene: 4. Germline CDR1 reads PRHDT; CDR2 reads FYEKMQ (reference sequence). V usage is TRBV13 and J usage is TRBJ2-5; 7 nucleotides line up with TRBD2. Sample: FFPE invasive lung adenocarcinoma tissue. This TCR was sampled from a person aged 60 to 70 with lung adenocarcinoma. The CDR3 sequence is CASSPREGTQYF. The CDR3 bases are TGTGCCAGCAGCCCCAGGGAGGGGACCCAGTACTTC.